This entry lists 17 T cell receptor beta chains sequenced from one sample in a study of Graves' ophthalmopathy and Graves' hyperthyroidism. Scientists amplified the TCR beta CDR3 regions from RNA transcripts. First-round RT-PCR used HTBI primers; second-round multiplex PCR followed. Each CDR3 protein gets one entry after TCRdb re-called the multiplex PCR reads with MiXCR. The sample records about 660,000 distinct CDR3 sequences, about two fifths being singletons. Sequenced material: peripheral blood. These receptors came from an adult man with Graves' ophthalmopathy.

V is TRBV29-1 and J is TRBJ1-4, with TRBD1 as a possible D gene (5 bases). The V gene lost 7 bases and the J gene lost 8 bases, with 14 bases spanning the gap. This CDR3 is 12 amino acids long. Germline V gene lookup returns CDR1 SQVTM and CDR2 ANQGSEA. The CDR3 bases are TGCAGCGGCCGGGGCAACGAGGAAAAACTGTTTTTT. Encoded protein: CSGRGNEEKLFF. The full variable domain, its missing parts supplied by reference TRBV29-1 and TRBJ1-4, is SAVISQKPSRDICQRGTSLTIQCQVDSQVTMMFWYRQQPGQSLTLIATANQGSEATYESGFVIDKFPISRPNLTFSTLTVSNMSPEDSSIYLCSGRGNEEKLFFGSGTQLSVL.

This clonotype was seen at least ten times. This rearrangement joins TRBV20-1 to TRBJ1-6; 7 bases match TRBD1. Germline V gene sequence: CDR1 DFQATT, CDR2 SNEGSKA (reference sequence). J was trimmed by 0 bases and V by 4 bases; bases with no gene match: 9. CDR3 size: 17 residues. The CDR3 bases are TGCAGTGCTACAGGGGGAGCATGGAGCTCCTATAATTCACCCCTCCACTTT. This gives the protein CSATGGAWSSYNSPLHF.

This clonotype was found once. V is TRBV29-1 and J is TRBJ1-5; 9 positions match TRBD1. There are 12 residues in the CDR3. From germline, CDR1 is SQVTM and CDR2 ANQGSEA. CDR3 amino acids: CRTGGSRQPQHF. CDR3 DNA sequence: TGCAGAACAGGGGGCTCTCGTCAGCCCCAGCATTTT.

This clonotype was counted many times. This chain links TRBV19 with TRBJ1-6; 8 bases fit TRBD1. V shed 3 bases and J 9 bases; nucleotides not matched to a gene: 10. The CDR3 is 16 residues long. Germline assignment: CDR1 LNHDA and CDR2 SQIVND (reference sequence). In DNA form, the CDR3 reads TGTGCCAGTAGTATGATACAGACAGGGGTCTTTTCACCCCTCCACTTT. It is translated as CASSMIQTGVFSPLHF.

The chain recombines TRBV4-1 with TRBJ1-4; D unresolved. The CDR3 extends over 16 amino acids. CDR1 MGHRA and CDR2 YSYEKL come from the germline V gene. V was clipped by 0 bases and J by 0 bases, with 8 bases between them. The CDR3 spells CASSQDFTTTNEKLFF. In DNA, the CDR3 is TGCGCCAGCAGCCAAGATTTCACAACAACTAATGAAAAACTGTTTTTT.

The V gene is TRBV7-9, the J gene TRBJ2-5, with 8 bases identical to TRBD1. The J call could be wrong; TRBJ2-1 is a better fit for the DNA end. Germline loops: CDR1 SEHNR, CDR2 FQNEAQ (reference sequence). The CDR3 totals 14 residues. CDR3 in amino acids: CASRKDRVPNEQFF. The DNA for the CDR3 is TGTGCCAGCAGAAAGGACAGGGTCCCCAATGAGCAGTTCTTC.

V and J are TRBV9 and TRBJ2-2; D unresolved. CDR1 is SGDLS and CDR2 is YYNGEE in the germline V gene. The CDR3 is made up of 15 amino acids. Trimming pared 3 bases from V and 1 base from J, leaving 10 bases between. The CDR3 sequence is CASSETVGNTGELFF. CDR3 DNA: TGTGCCAGCAGCGAAACAGTGGGGAACACCGGGGAGCTGTTTTTT.

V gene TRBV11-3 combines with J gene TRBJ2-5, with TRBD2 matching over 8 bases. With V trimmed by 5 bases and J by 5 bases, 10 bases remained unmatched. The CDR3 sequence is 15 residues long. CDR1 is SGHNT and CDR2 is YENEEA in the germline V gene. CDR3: CASSPTPGGKETQYF. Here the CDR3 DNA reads TGTGCCAGCAGCCCAACTCCGGGAGGGAAGGAGACCCAGTACTTC.

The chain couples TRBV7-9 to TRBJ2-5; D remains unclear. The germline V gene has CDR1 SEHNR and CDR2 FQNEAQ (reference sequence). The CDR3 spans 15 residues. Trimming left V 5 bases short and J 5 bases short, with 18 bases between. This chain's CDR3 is CASSPRGLATETQYF. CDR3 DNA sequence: TGTGCCAGCAGCCCTCGTGGTTTAGCAACTGAGACCCAGTACTTC.

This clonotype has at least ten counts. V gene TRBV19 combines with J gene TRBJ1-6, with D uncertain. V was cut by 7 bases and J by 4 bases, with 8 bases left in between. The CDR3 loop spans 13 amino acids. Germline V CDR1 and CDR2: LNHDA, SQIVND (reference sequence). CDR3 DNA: TGTGCCAGTAAAACAGAATATAATTCACCCCTCCACTTT. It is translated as CASKTEYNSPLHF.

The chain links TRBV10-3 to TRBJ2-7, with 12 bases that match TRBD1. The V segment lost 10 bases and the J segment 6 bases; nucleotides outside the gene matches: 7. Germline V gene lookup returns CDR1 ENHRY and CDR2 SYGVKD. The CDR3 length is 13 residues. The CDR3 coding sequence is TGTGCCAGTACCGGGACAGGGGGCTCCGAGCAGTACTTC. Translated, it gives CASTGTGGSEQYF.

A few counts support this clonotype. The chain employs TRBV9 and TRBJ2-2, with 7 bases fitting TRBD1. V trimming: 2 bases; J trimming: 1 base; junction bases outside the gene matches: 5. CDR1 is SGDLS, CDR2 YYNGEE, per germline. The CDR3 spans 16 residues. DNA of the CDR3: TGTGCCAGCAGCGTTACAGGGGCGGAGAACACCGGGGAGCTGTTTTTT. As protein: CASSVTGAENTGELFF. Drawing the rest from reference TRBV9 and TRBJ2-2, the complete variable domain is DSGVTQTPKHLITATGQRVTLRCSPRSGDLSVYWYQQSLDQGLQFLIQYYNGEERAKGNILERFSAQQFPDLHSELNLSSLELGDSALYFCASSVTGAENTGELFFGEGSRLTVL.

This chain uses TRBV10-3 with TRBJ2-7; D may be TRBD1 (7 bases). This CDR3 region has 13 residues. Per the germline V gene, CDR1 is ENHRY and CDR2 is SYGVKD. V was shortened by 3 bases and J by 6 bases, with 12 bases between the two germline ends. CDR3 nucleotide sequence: TGTGCCATCAGTGACAGGGGGACTTCCGAGCAGTACTTC. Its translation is CAISDRGTSEQYF.

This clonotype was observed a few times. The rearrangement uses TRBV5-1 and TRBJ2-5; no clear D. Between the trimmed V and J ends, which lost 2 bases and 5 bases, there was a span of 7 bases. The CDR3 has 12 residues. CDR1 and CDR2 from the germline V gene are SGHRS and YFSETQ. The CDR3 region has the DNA TGCGCCAGCAGCTTTAATATGGAGACCCAGTACTTC. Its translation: CASSFNMETQYF.

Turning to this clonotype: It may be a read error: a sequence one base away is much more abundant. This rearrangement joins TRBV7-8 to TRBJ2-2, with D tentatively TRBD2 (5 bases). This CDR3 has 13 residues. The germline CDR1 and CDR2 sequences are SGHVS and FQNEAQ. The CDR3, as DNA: TGTGCCAGCAGCCCCCGGACGGCCGGGAAGCTGTTTTTT. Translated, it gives CASSPRTAGKLFF.

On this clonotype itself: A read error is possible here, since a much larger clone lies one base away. The CDR3 protein is CASRNGLAGVGASVLTF. CDR3 in DNA: TGTGCCAGCAGGAACGGACTAGCGGGGGTTGGGGCCAGCGTCCTGACTTTC. The chain couples TRBV7-2 to TRBJ2-6, with 13 bases aligning to TRBD2. The CDR3 spans 17 residues. Germline CDR1 is SGHTA and CDR2 is FQGNSA.

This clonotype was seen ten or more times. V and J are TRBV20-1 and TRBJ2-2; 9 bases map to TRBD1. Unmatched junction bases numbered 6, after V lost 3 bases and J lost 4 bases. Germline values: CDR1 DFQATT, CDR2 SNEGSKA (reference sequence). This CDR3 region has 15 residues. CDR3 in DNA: TGCAGTGCTAGGCCGGGACAGGGATCCACCGGGGAGCTGTTTTTT. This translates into CSARPGQGSTGELFF.